This TCR beta chain was retrieved from a study of T cells after yellow fever vaccination. Study-level background: Researchers used SMART-Seq v4 Ultra Low Input to prepare fractions that had low cell numbers.

The study, taken as a whole, reports: Researchers noted that a small share of clonotypes showed up in both CD4 and CD8 compartments. Post-booster reappearance was seen for most primary-vaccination clones (just under 97% CD4, around 88% CD8).

A process of 5'RACE template switching, which added a universal primer site and UMIs, was used to make TCR cDNA. TCRdb re-analysed the 5' RACE reads in MiXCR, keeping a single row per CDR3 protein. The top ten hold just over 35% of the sample, which has tens of thousands of distinct CDR3 sequences, less than 8.5% seen once. This clonotype was counted at least ten times. Antigen: not known. This CDR3 is 16 amino acids long. Germline values: CDR1 LGHNA, CDR2 YNFKEQ. V was pared by 7 bases and J by 6 bases, with 18 bases of the junction left unmatched. This TCR was recovered from a man aged 30 to 39 who received the YFV17D yellow fever vaccine. The material sequenced was CD8+ T cells sorted from PBMCs, taken 15 days after the yellow fever booster vaccination. The chain uses TRBV4-2 and TRBJ2-7, with TRBD2 identical over 7 bases. The CDR3 DNA is TGTGCCAGCACCCACACCTTGGGCGGGAGACTTTTCGAGCAGTACTTC. This codes for CASTHTLGGRLFEQYF.